The next 27 T cell receptor beta chains were all read from a single sample in a study of blood T cell repertoires in COVID-19 (dated by TCRdb to about 2020). The library was generated by the immunoSEQ multiplex PCR assay. This is the immuneACCESS table as TCRdb keeps it, with only in-frame sequences that have V and J called. A part of the clones is gone; compared with another copy, unresolved V genes explain less than half, and the rest is unexplained. The sample table shows 55,000 to 90,000 clones, and about 85% are seen once. The ten largest clones capture roughly 40% of the sample. Specimen: peripheral blood. The receptor set was obtained from a woman of 80 years or more with active or convalescent COVID-19.

The chain carries TRBV5-1 and TRBJ2-3; possibly TRBD2 for D (5 bases). This CDR3 has 16 amino acids. V shed 0 bases and J shed 2 bases, with 13 bases lying between them. CDR1 and CDR2 from the germline V gene are SGHRS and YFSETQ. As DNA, the CDR3 is TGCGCCAGCAGCTTGGGAGTGGGCGGGCTCACAGATACGCAGTATTTT. This gives the protein CASSLGVGGLTDTQYF.

V usage is TRBV4-3 and J usage is TRBJ2-3; 12 bases line up with TRBD2. V lost 3 bases to trimming and J lost 6 bases; unmatched junction nucleotides: 7. Germline V lookup: CDR1 LGHNA, CDR2 YSLEER. CDR3 length equals 16 residues. DNA for the CDR3: TGCGCCAGCAGCCAGGCTAGCGGGGGGGCCGTGGATACGCAGTATTTT. This sequence encodes CASSQASGGAVDTQYF.

This chain joins TRBV18 and TRBJ2-1, with TRBD2 matching 12 bases. Germline loops: CDR1 KGHSH, CDR2 LQKENI. The CDR3 length is 15 residues. The V gene end was trimmed by 3 bases and the J gene end by 7 bases; junction bases not matched to a gene: 4. The CDR3 DNA follows: TGTGCCAGCTCACCGGGACTAGCGGGTCTGAATGAGCAGTTCTTC. Its translation is CASSPGLAGLNEQFF.

The rearrangement links TRBV27 to TRBJ2-5; D is perhaps TRBD2 (7 bases). The CDR3 is made up of 14 amino acids. Trimming took off 2 bases at V and 4 bases at J, with 11 bases between the two ends. The germline V gene encodes CDR1 MNHEY and CDR2 SMNVEV (reference sequence). Here the CDR3 DNA reads TGTGCCAGCAGTTTAGGGGGGGCGGGAGAGACCCAGTACTTC. Residues: CASSLGGAGETQYF.

The chain combines TRBV9 with TRBJ2-7; the match to TRBD2 covers 12 bases. Germline values: CDR1 SGDLS, CDR2 YYNGEE. This CDR3 has 14 amino acids. Trimming cost V 7 bases and J 7 bases; bases outside gene matches: 9. In DNA, the CDR3 is TGTGCCAGCGCTAGCGGGGGGGCCGTCGAAGAGCAGTACTTC. As protein: CASASGGAVEEQYF.

The rearrangement joins TRBV6-6 to TRBJ2-7; possible D gene TRBD1, 5 bases. V was pared by 4 bases and J by 5 bases, with 18 bases between. CDR3 length: 15 residues. Germline V lookup: CDR1 MNHNY, CDR2 SVGAGI (reference sequence). The CDR3 protein is CASSFGQGPPNEQYF. In nucleotides, the CDR3 is TGTGCCAGCAGTTTCGGACAAGGGCCCCCTAACGAGCAGTACTTC.

The V gene is TRBV6-2 or TRBV6-3, the J gene TRBJ1-6, with no clear D. Trimming cost V 2 bases and J 10 bases, with 3 bases left between them. Germline CDR1 is MNHEY and CDR2 is SVGEGT. The CDR3 extends over 11 amino acids. The CDR3 DNA reads TGTGCCAGCAGTTACGAGTCACCCCTCCACTTT. Its translation: CASSYESPLHF.

A few counts support this clone. This chain joins TRBV7-2 and TRBJ2-1; no reliable D call. This CDR3 has 15 amino acids. Germline loops: CDR1 SGHTA, CDR2 FQGNSA. V shed 1 base and J shed 3 bases, with 10 bases lying between them. In DNA form, the CDR3 reads TGTGCCAGCAGCTTAGATGCAGGTAACTACAATGAGCAGTTCTTC. Protein product: CASSLDAGNYNEQFF.

The rearrangement uses TRBV6-2 or TRBV6-3 and TRBJ1-3; 9 nucleotides agree with TRBD1. The CDR3 is made up of 18 amino acids. The germline CDR1 and CDR2 sequences are MNHEY and SVGEGT. Germline trimming cut 5 bases from V and 0 bases from J; bases unmatched to any gene: 11. CDR3 DNA sequence: TGTGCCAGCAGTCCCAGGACAGGGGATACGGGCTCTGGAAACACCATATATTTT. Amino acid sequence: CASSPRTGDTGSGNTIYF.

The gene calls are TRBV19 and TRBJ1-5; no reliable D call. The CDR3 covers 13 residues. V was trimmed by 3 bases and J by 8 bases, leaving 11 bases between them. Germline assignment: CDR1 LNHDA and CDR2 SQIVND (reference sequence). The CDR3 sequence: CASSMRVFEPQHF. CDR3 bases: TGTGCCAGTAGTATGAGAGTATTTGAGCCCCAGCATTTT.

V is TRBV11-2 and J is TRBJ1-4, with a tentative D call TRBD1 (5 bases). The CDR3 covers 13 residues. With 1 base removed from V and 7 bases from J, the gap between germline ends came to 7 bases. The V gene's germline CDR1 is SGHAT and CDR2 FQNNGV. The CDR3 protein is CASSLAGFEKLFF. CDR3 in DNA: TGTGCCAGCAGCTTAGCAGGGTTTGAAAAACTGTTTTTT.

The V call is TRBV6-6, the J call TRBJ2-3; the D is unclear. The length of the CDR3 is 16 residues. Germline assignment: CDR1 MNHNY and CDR2 SVGAGI (reference sequence). V lost 2 bases and J 5 bases, leaving 17 bases between the germline ends. CDR3 sequence reads: CASSYPDKAIGDTQYF. The CDR3 DNA reads as TGTGCCAGCAGTTACCCTGACAAGGCCATCGGAGATACGCAGTATTTT.

This rearrangement joins TRBV6-2 or TRBV6-3 to TRBJ1-1; D not certain. V lost 2 bases to trimming and J lost 2 bases, with 9 bases between them. Germline assignment: CDR1 MNHEY and CDR2 SVGEGT. The CDR3 contains 14 residues. CDR3 sequence (DNA): TGTGCCAGCAGTTACGGGCAGTTAAACACTGAAGCTTTCTTT. Translating it yields CASSYGQLNTEAFF.

This sequence joins TRBV7-2 and TRBJ2-6; D gene ambiguous. V was trimmed by 3 bases and J by 5 bases, leaving 14 bases between them. The CDR3 consists of 16 residues. CDR1 and CDR2 (germline): SGHTA, FQGNSA. The CDR3, as DNA: TGTGCCAGCAGCTTCTCAGTGTCAACGAGGGCCAACGTCCTGACTTTC. Residues: CASSFSVSTRANVLTF.

J is TRBJ1-4 and V is TRBV7-2; 9 bases agree with TRBD1. Germline trimming cut 4 bases from V and 8 bases from J; bases unmatched to any gene: 8. Germline-derived CDR1 and CDR2 are SGHTA and FQGNSA. The CDR3 runs to 15 residues. CDR3 bases: TGTGCCAGCAGCTACGCCGGGACAGGGAGCGAAAAACTGTTTTTT. This encodes CASSYAGTGSEKLFF. Complete variable domain (other parts from reference TRBV7-2 and TRBJ1-4): GAGVSQSPSNKVTEKGKDVELRCDPISGHTALYWYRQSLGQGLEFLIYFQGNSAPDKSGLPSDRFSAERTGGSVSTLTIQRTQQEDSAVYLCASSYAGTGSEKLFFGSGTQLSVL.

This clone was seen more than once but under ten times. The gene calls are TRBV15 and TRBJ1-2, with 8 bases that match TRBD1. With 4 bases clipped from V and 2 bases from J, the junction kept 3 bases outside the gene matches. Germline values: CDR1 LNHNV, CDR2 YYDKDF (reference sequence). The CDR3 runs 14 residues. The CDR3 DNA follows: TGTGCCACCAGCACAAACAGGGGGAACTATGGCTACACCTTC. Its translation: CATSTNRGNYGYTF.

The chain carries TRBV2 and TRBJ1-2; TRBD1 matches 9 bases. Trimming removed 5 bases from V and 3 bases from J; junction bases left unmatched: 4. Germline-derived CDR1 and CDR2 are SNHLY and FYNNEI. The CDR3 runs to 14 residues. In DNA, the CDR3 is TGTGCCAGCAGTCTACAGGGGGCGGACTATGGCTACACCTTC. Residues: CASSLQGADYGYTF. Looking up the rest from reference TRBV2 and TRBJ1-2 gives the full variable domain: EPEVTQTPSHQVTQMGQEVILRCVPISNHLYFYWYRQILGQKVEFLVSFYNNEISEKSEIFDDQFSVERPDGSNFTLKIRSTKLEDSAMYFCASSLQGADYGYTFGSGTRLTVV.

This chain links TRBV7-3 with TRBJ2-1; a weak D match, TRBD2 (6 bases). The CDR3 is 17 residues long. CDR1 is SGHTA, CDR2 FQGTGA, per germline. Trimming removed 0 bases at V and 3 bases at J, with 15 bases between. The DNA of the CDR3 is TGTGCCAGCAGCTTAACGGCAGGGACTTTTATCTACAATGAGCAGTTCTTC. Protein product: CASSLTAGTFIYNEQFF.

This chain links TRBV7-2 with TRBJ1-1; no firm D call. The germline V gene has CDR1 SGHTA and CDR2 FQGNSA. The CDR3 is made up of 13 amino acids. Trimming stripped 3 bases from V and 5 bases from J, with 10 bases between. The CDR3 coding sequence is TGTGCCAGCAGCTTCGGTCGGTCAACTGAAGCTTTCTTT. Translated, it gives CASSFGRSTEAFF.

The chain joins TRBV5-1 to TRBJ2-3; TRBD2 aligns across 10 bases. The J segment lost 3 bases and the V segment lost 0 bases, leaving 4 bases of the junction unmatched. In germline, CDR1 is SGHRS, CDR2 YFSETQ. The CDR3 is made up of 16 amino acids. The CDR3 DNA reads TGCGCCAGCAGCTTGGGCGGGACTAGCGTAACAGATACGCAGTATTTT. It is translated as CASSLGGTSVTDTQYF.

The rearrangement uses TRBV5-6 and TRBJ2-3; 7 bases are a match to TRBD1. This CDR3 has 13 residues. V lost 1 base and J lost 4; bases outside the gene matches: 0. Germline loops: CDR1 SGHDT, CDR2 YYEEEE. The CDR3 DNA follows: TGTGCCAGCAGCTTGACAGGGGCAGATACGCAGTATTTT. It is translated as CASSLTGADTQYF.

The chain recombines TRBV7-9 with TRBJ1-2; D uncertain. Per germline, CDR1 SEHNR and CDR2 FQNEAQ (reference sequence). This CDR3 is 15 amino acids long. The V and J ends lost 1 base and 3 bases respectively, with 12 bases between them. The CDR3 coding sequence is TGTGCCAGCAGCTTAGTTCGGGGAATAGACTATGGCTACACCTTC. Protein sequence: CASSLVRGIDYGYTF.

The chain links TRBV7-6 to TRBJ2-2, with 12 positions matching TRBD2. V lost 0 bases to trimming and J lost 6 bases; unmatched junction nucleotides: 8. The CDR3 loop spans 18 amino acids. The germline V gene has CDR1 SGHVS and CDR2 FNYEAQ. The CDR3 DNA reads as TGTGCCAGCAGCTTAGCCTCAGGACTAGCGGGGACTCCCGGGGAGCTGTTTTTT. It codes for CASSLASGLAGTPGELFF.

J is TRBJ1-2 and V is TRBV6-5; 7 positions agree with TRBD1. CDR3 length equals 12 residues. Looked up from germline, CDR1 is MNHEY and CDR2 is SVGAGI. V was pared by 8 bases and J by 5 bases, with 5 bases of the junction left unmatched. This CDR3 reads CASGGQLYGYTF. The CDR3 bases are TGTGCCAGCGGGGGACAGCTTTATGGCTACACCTTC.

The V and J genes are TRBV9 and TRBJ2-6, with TRBD2 matching over 7 bases. Germline V gene data show CDR1 as SGDLS and CDR2 as YYNGEE. Unmatched junction bases numbered 1, after V lost 0 bases and J lost 1 base. There are 16 residues in the CDR3. DNA of the CDR3: TGTGCCAGCAGCGTAGTGGGAGGGTCTGGGGCCAACGTCCTGACTTTC. It encodes CASSVVGGSGANVLTF.

The chain carries TRBV30 and TRBJ1-1; D ambiguous. V gave up 6 bases and J gave up 3 bases, with 11 bases separating them. CDR1 GTSNPN and CDR2 SVGIG come from the germline V gene (reference sequence). The CDR3 has 12 residues. The CDR3 loop reads CACNPGDTEAFF. The CDR3 DNA sequence: TGTGCCTGTAATCCGGGAGACACTGAAGCTTTCTTT.

V and J are TRBV4-2 and TRBJ2-3, with D tentatively TRBD2 (5 bases). The V end was cut by 0 bases, the J end by 1 base, with 8 bases between. This CDR3 contains 15 residues. Germline V CDR1 and CDR2: LGHNA, YNFKEQ. Written as DNA, the CDR3 is TGTGCCAGCAGCCAAGAGGCCGGGGGCACAGATACGCAGTATTTT. As protein: CASSQEAGGTDTQYF.